The 18 T cell receptor beta chains in this list originate from one sample, sequenced in a study of response to subunit inactivated influenza vaccine. TCRdb independently ran MiXCR on the RT-PCR reads; one entry per CDR3 protein. This table holds about 570,000 distinct CDR3 sequences, about 10% found once. Separately, the same data were catalogued under a study of T cells expressing NK-cell markers. That work contributes: Template switching by 5'RACE with UMIs generated the TCR beta cDNA.

Material: PBMCs from blood, obtained on the day of vaccination. The receptor set was obtained from a man between 45 and 60 years old who received an inactivated influenza vaccine.

CDR3: CSVGGTGVVTDTQYF. Written as DNA, the CDR3 is TGCAGCGTTGGCGGGACAGGGGTTGTAACAGATACGCAGTATTTT. This sequence joins TRBV29-1 and TRBJ2-3, with 10 bases lining up with TRBD1. This CDR3 comprises 15 residues. Germline values: CDR1 SQVTM, CDR2 ANQGSEA. Losses at the gene ends were 4 bases for V and 3 bases for J; bases not matched to a gene: 7.

This sequence joins TRBV5-1 and TRBJ2-3, with 10 bases identical to TRBD2. V shed 7 bases and J 6 bases; nucleotides not matched to a gene: 2. The CDR3 extends over 12 amino acids. Germline-derived CDR1 and CDR2 are SGHRS and YFSETQ. CDR3 DNA: TGCGCCAGCCATAGCGGGGGGGATACGCAGTATTTT. Translation gives CASHSGGDTQYF.

The chain uses TRBV3-1 and TRBJ2-5; D unclear. This CDR3 has 15 residues. Trimming shortened V by 0 bases and J by 2 bases, and 10 bases separated the two germline ends. The V gene's germline CDR1 is LGHDT and CDR2 YNNKEL (reference sequence). CDR3 bases: TGTGCCAGCAGCCAAGATATGGTTCGACAAGAGACCCAGTACTTC. Translation: CASSQDMVRQETQYF.

This clonotype was observed a handful of times. The chain links TRBV6-1 to TRBJ2-2; D possibly corresponds to TRBD1 (6 bases). This CDR3 is built from 18 residues. CDR1 MNHNS and CDR2 SASEGT come from the germline V gene. With 7 bases removed from V and 0 bases from J, the gap between germline ends came to 21 bases. CDR3 nucleotides: TGTGCCAGCACCGCGAGGGCAGGGGACCACGCGAACACCGGGGAGCTGTTTTTT. It codes for CASTARAGDHANTGELFF.

A few counts support this clonotype. The V gene is TRBV29-1, the J gene TRBJ2-7; D is possibly TRBD2 (5 bases). Trimming shortened V by 4 bases and J by 7 bases, and 14 bases separated the two germline ends. Germline CDR1 reads SQVTM; CDR2 reads ANQGSEA. The CDR3 sequence is 12 residues long. This CDR3 reads CSVVGNSGEQYF. In nucleotides, the CDR3 is TGCAGCGTTGTAGGGAACTCGGGAGAGCAGTACTTC.

The table lists this clonotype with a few counts. The chain uses TRBV12-3 or TRBV12-4 and TRBJ2-6; D gene unclear. The CDR3 is 14 amino acids. With 7 bases removed from V and 0 bases from J, the gap between germline ends came to 7 bases. The CDR3 protein is CASMKGSGANVLTF. In nucleotides, the CDR3 is TGTGCCAGCATGAAGGGCTCTGGGGCCAACGTCCTGACTTTC.

This clonotype has just a few counts. CDR3 bases: TGCAGTGCTATGCCCCCTAGCGGTTTGTACAATGAGCAGTTCTTC. Protein sequence: CSAMPPSGLYNEQFF. This chain uses TRBV20-1 with TRBJ2-1; 7 positions agree with TRBD2. V lost 4 bases and J lost 4; bases outside the gene matches: 10. Germline CDR1 DFQATT, CDR2 SNEGSKA (reference sequence). The CDR3 length is 15 residues.

The chain combines TRBV7-2 with TRBJ1-2, with D possibly being TRBD1 (6 bases). Germline CDR1 is SGHTA and CDR2 is FQGNSA. Trimming took off 5 bases at V and 6 bases at J, with 13 bases between the two ends. The CDR3 is 13 residues long. The CDR3 region is CASSPQGTDGYTF. CDR3 coding DNA: TGTGCCAGCAGCCCCCAGGGGACGGATGGCTACACCTTC.

Notes on this clonotype: Likely a read error: the CDR3 ends without its conserved phenylalanine or tryptophan. The chain has TRBV12-5 and TRBJ2-1; perhaps TRBD1 as D (6 bases). V shed 1 base and J shed 1 base, with 8 bases lying between them. CDR3 length: 15 residues. Germline V gene sequence: CDR1 LGHNT, CDR2 FRNRAP. The CDR3 DNA reads TGTGCTAGTGGTTTGGAGACAGGATCCTACAATGAGCAGTTCCTC. Translating it yields CASGLETGSYNEQFL.

In its sample, this clonotype was seen many times. CDR3 in amino acids: CASSLVAKSTDTQYF. The CDR3 DNA reads as TGCGCCAGCAGCTTGGTTGCCAAGAGCACAGATACGCAGTATTTT. This chain links TRBV5-1 with TRBJ2-3; D remains ambiguous. V lost 0 bases to trimming and J lost 0 bases, with 8 bases between them. This CDR3 region has 15 residues. Germline V CDR1 and CDR2: SGHRS, YFSETQ.

In its sample, this clonotype was seen a few times. The V and J genes are TRBV12-3 or TRBV12-4 and TRBJ2-2; TRBD2 agrees at 10 bases. J lost 5 bases, V lost 7 bases, and 16 bases had no gene match. This CDR3 is built from 18 residues. For the CDR3, the DNA is TGTGCCAGCACCCCCCGGGGGCGAGCGGGAGGGAGAACCGGGGAGCTGTTTTTT. Protein sequence: CASTPRGRAGGRTGELFF.

This rearrangement joins TRBV29-1 to TRBJ2-1; 9 bases match TRBD2. J lost 3 bases, V lost 7 bases, and 13 bases had no gene match. This CDR3 is 16 amino acids long. Germline V gene lookup returns CDR1 SQVTM and CDR2 ANQGSEA. In DNA, the CDR3 is TGCAGCGCCTTCCCGGCTAGCGGGAATCTCTACAATGAGCAGTTCTTC. Amino acid sequence: CSAFPASGNLYNEQFF.

This clonotype was detected ten times or more. The chain joins TRBV20-1 to TRBJ2-7, with D perhaps being TRBD1 or TRBD2 (6 bases each). This CDR3 has 14 residues. Germline V gene data show CDR1 as DFQATT and CDR2 as SNEGSKA (reference sequence). Trimming took 3 bases from V and 0 from J, leaving 12 bases between them. This CDR3 is CSARLAGHSYEQYF. The DNA of the CDR3 is TGCAGTGCTAGGTTGGCGGGACACTCCTACGAGCAGTACTTC.

This clonotype has only a few counts. The chain joins TRBV9 to TRBJ1-2; D might be TRBD1 (6 bases). Germline CDR1 and CDR2: SGDLS and YYNGEE. The V gene lost 1 base and the J gene lost 2 bases, with 12 bases spanning the gap. This CDR3 is 15 amino acids long. As DNA, the CDR3 is TGTGCCAGCAGCGTATCCGGGACACCCAACTATGGCTACACCTTC. Translation gives CASSVSGTPNYGYTF.

The chain uses TRBV20-1 and TRBJ2-6, with 8 nucleotides matching TRBD1. Looked up from germline, CDR1 is DFQATT and CDR2 is SNEGSKA (reference sequence). Unmatched junction bases numbered 2, after V lost 5 bases and J lost 2 bases. This CDR3 spans 14 amino acids. CDR3 bases: TGCAGTGCTTTGGACAGGGCTGGGGCCAACGTCCTGACTTTC. This encodes CSALDRAGANVLTF.

This chain uses TRBV28 with TRBJ2-2, with 10 bases matching TRBD1. Trimming cost V 5 bases and J 4 bases; bases outside gene matches: 7. The CDR3 totals 16 residues. Germline V lookup: CDR1 MDHEN, CDR2 SYDVKM. The CDR3 loop reads CASSTGQGVGTGELFF. The DNA of the CDR3 is TGTGCCAGCAGTACTGGACAGGGGGTTGGCACCGGGGAGCTGTTTTTT.

CDR3 sequence (DNA): TGTGCCAGCATCCTTCGGTTGGGACAGGGGGCGCAGCAGACCCAGTACTTC. Protein: CASILRLGQGAQQTQYF. This chain uses TRBV5-5 with TRBJ2-5; 12 bases are a match to TRBD1. The CDR3 covers 17 residues. The germline CDR1 and CDR2 sequences are SGHKS and YYEKEE (reference sequence). V was clipped by 6 bases and J by 6 bases; unmatched bases: 15.

The chain has TRBV6-5 and TRBJ2-7; the D call may be TRBD1 or TRBD2 (5 bases each). CDR1 and CDR2 (germline): MNHEY, SVGAGI. CDR3 length equals 14 residues. Trimming removed 2 bases from V and 3 bases from J, with 11 bases in between. CDR3 loop: CASSYGDLDYEQYF. In nucleotides, the CDR3 is TGTGCCAGCAGTTACGGGGACCTCGACTACGAGCAGTACTTC.